The 25 T cell receptor beta chains below all came from one sample that was sequenced in a study of cytomegalovirus exposure and HLA in healthy donors. The PCR contained 60 Vbeta and 13 Jbeta primers. Using immunoSEQ multiplex PCR, the repertoire was profiled, and TCRdb retains in-frame clones only, with some absent. The sample carries 150,000 to 200,000 clones, about three quarters recorded once. Specimen: PBMCs. These receptors originate from a female donor in good health and CMV-seronegative.

The rearrangement uses TRBV2 and TRBJ1-2; D is possibly TRBD1 (5 bases). Trimming pared 11 bases from V and 4 bases from J, leaving 11 bases between. CDR3 length equals 11 residues. Germline CDR1 is SNHLY and CDR2 is FYNNEI. The CDR3 protein is CAGGLGYGYTF. CDR3 DNA: TGTGCCGGGGGGTTGGGCTATGGCTACACCTTC.

On this clone: This same CDR3 is encoded by further DNA sequences in the sample. V and J are TRBV4-1 and TRBJ2-5; D gene uncertain. V gave up 4 bases and J gave up 3 bases, with 9 bases separating them. The CDR3 extends over 13 amino acids. Germline CDR1 is MGHRA and CDR2 is YSYEKL. Written as DNA, the CDR3 is TGCGCCAGCAGCCGCGTAGGAGAAGAGACCCAGTACTTC. This gives the protein CASSRVGEETQYF.

J is TRBJ2-1 and V is TRBV19; D ambiguous. The V end was cut by 3 bases, the J end by 0 bases, with 12 bases between. This CDR3 is 16 amino acids long. Germline V gives CDR1 LNHDA, CDR2 SQIVND (reference sequence). The CDR3 sequence: CASSIGSEASYNEQFF. The CDR3 DNA is TGTGCCAGTAGTATCGGAAGTGAGGCCTCCTACAATGAGCAGTTCTTC.

The chain combines TRBV19 with TRBJ2-2; D is unclear. CDR3 length: 11 residues. Trimming took 5 bases from V and 6 from J, leaving 4 bases between them. Germline assignment: CDR1 LNHDA and CDR2 SQIVND (reference sequence). In DNA, the CDR3 is TGTGCCAGTAGTCAGGCCGGGGAGCTGTTTTTT. As protein: CASSQAGELFF.

The V gene is TRBV28, the J gene TRBJ2-4; weak D call: TRBD2 (7 bases). Germline values: CDR1 MDHEN, CDR2 SYDVKM. V was trimmed by 3 bases and J by 8 bases, leaving 14 bases between them. The CDR3 spans 14 residues. CDR3 in DNA: TGTGCCAGCAGTTTGGGGCAAGGGGGGGACATTCAGTACTTC. This translates into CASSLGQGGDIQYF.

In this sample, this clone turned up a few times. Distinct nucleotide sequences in the sample also encode this CDR3. This chain joins TRBV2 and TRBJ2-7, with 9 bases identical to TRBD1. V was pared by 6 bases and J by 2 bases, with 5 bases of the junction left unmatched. Germline CDR1 and CDR2: SNHLY and FYNNEI. The CDR3 has 14 residues. The CDR3 here is CASSSGQGAYEQYF. CDR3 bases: TGTGCCAGCAGCTCGGGACAGGGAGCCTACGAGCAGTACTTC.

The CDR3: CASSKGNRLVNEKLFF. CDR3 nucleotides: TGTGCCAGCAGCAAAGGAAACAGGCTGGTGAATGAAAAACTGTTTTTT. V usage is TRBV5-6 and J usage is TRBJ1-4, with D possibly matching TRBD1 (5 bases). In germline, CDR1 is SGHDT, CDR2 YYEEEE. The CDR3 runs 16 residues. The germline V and J ends were trimmed by 4 bases and 5 bases, with 18 bases remaining between them. Looking up the rest from reference TRBV5-6 and TRBJ1-4 gives the full variable domain: DAGVTQSPTHLIKTRGQQVTLRCSPKSGHDTVSWYQQALGQGPQFIFQYYEEEERQRGNFPDRFSGHQFPNYSSELNVNALLLGDSALYLCASSKGNRLVNEKLFFGSGTQLSVL.

This clone has a single count. The chain couples TRBV6-1 to TRBJ2-7, with 9 bases that match TRBD1. The germline CDR1 and CDR2 sequences are MNHNS and SASEGT. J lost 4 bases, V lost 3 bases, and 7 bases had no gene match. The CDR3 sequence is 15 residues long. The CDR3 is CASSEHRDRAYEQYF. CDR3 nucleotides: TGTGCCAGCAGTGAGCATCGGGACAGGGCTTACGAGCAGTACTTC.

The CDR3, as DNA: TGTGCCTGCCGGGACAGGGACTACAATGAGCAGTTCTTC. As protein: CACRDRDYNEQFF. The chain links TRBV30 to TRBJ2-1; 9 nucleotides line up with TRBD1. There are 13 residues in the CDR3. CDR1 GTSNPN and CDR2 SVGIG come from the germline V gene (reference sequence). Losses at the gene ends were 6 bases for V and 3 bases for J; bases not matched to a gene: 3.

This clone appeared once. The V call is TRBV28, the J call TRBJ1-2; the D gene is possibly TRBD1 (6 bases). V lost 6 bases, J lost 0 bases, and 14 bases lay in between. This CDR3 has 15 residues. Germline lookup yields CDR1 MDHEN and CDR2 SYDVKM. The CDR3 here is CASSSLQGANYGYTF. In DNA, the CDR3 is TGTGCCAGCAGCTCCCTACAGGGAGCTAACTATGGCTACACCTTC.

The gene calls are TRBV11-2 and TRBJ2-7; 9 bases fit TRBD1. V lost 5 bases, J lost 2 bases, and 19 bases stayed unmatched. The CDR3 is made up of 19 amino acids. From germline, CDR1 is SGHAT and CDR2 FQNNGV. This CDR3 reads CASSPNTRGRTGVTYEQYF. CDR3 sequence (DNA): TGTGCCAGCAGCCCGAACACCCGGGGTAGGACAGGGGTTACCTACGAGCAGTACTTC.

In nucleotides, the CDR3 is TGTGCCTGGAGTGGGGAGCTCGGGCGGGGAAAATCACCCCTCCACTTT. Translated: CAWSGELGRGKSPLHF. V and J are TRBV30 and TRBJ1-6; D uncertain. CDR1 is GTSNPN and CDR2 is SVGIG in the germline V gene (reference sequence). Trimming removed 1 base at V and 10 bases at J, with 20 bases between. This CDR3 region has 16 residues.

For this clone: Other nucleotide sequences from this sample produce the same CDR3. The DNA for the CDR3 is TGTGCCGGCCACCGCGGGGGCTCCTATAATTCACCCCTCCACTTT. Its protein product is CAGHRGGSYNSPLHF. The genes are TRBV30 and TRBJ1-6, with a possible D match to TRBD1 (5 bases). The V gene's germline CDR1 is GTSNPN and CDR2 SVGIG (reference sequence). The CDR3 extends over 15 amino acids. Trimming removed 8 bases at V and 0 bases at J, with 14 bases between.

The rearrangement uses TRBV12-5 and TRBJ2-2, with 9 bases lining up with TRBD2. This CDR3 region has 17 residues. From germline, CDR1 is LGHNT and CDR2 FRNRAP. V dropped 3 bases and J dropped 0; count of bases not matched to a gene: 5. The CDR3 spells CASGFGAGGPNTGELFF. Here the CDR3 DNA reads TGTGCTAGTGGTTTTGGGGCGGGAGGGCCGAACACCGGGGAGCTGTTTTTT.

This rearrangement joins TRBV2 to TRBJ2-4, with D perhaps TRBD1 (7 bases). This CDR3 comprises 16 residues. Trimming stripped 6 bases from V and 5 bases from J, with 20 bases between. Germline V CDR1 and CDR2: SNHLY, FYNNEI. The CDR3 bases are TGTGCCAGCAGCGGTTACAGGGGCGGGACCGAAAACATTCAGTACTTC. Its protein product is CASSGYRGGTENIQYF.

J is TRBJ1-3 and V is TRBV10-3; D is possibly TRBD1 (6 bases). The V end was cut by 4 bases, the J end by 4 bases, with 17 bases between. The V gene's germline CDR1 is ENHRY and CDR2 SYGVKD. The CDR3 consists of 16 residues. The CDR3 region is CAISGNRESAGNTIYF. In nucleotides, the CDR3 is TGTGCCATCAGTGGCAACAGGGAGAGCGCCGGAAACACCATATATTTT.

The gene calls are TRBV29-1 and TRBJ1-5, with TRBD1 identical over 9 bases. CDR1 and CDR2 (germline): SQVTM, ANQGSEA. The CDR3 has 13 amino acids. Unmatched junction bases numbered 3, after V lost 7 bases and J lost 2 bases. CDR3 loop: CSAQGAGNQPQHF. CDR3 DNA sequence: TGCAGCGCACAGGGGGCCGGCAATCAGCCCCAGCATTTT.

The gene calls are TRBV30 and TRBJ1-3; TRBD1 agrees at 7 bases. The CDR3 sequence is 15 residues long. J lost 0 bases, V lost 2 bases, and 4 bases had no gene match. CDR1 and CDR2 (germline): GTSNPN, SVGIG (reference sequence). This CDR3 is CAWSRDRNSGNTIYF. The CDR3 DNA follows: TGTGCCTGGAGTAGGGACAGAAACTCTGGAAACACCATATATTTT.

This chain uses TRBV7-3 with TRBJ1-1; the D is unclear. CDR3 size: 13 residues. V was trimmed by 4 bases and J by 2 bases, leaving 8 bases between them. Germline lookup yields CDR1 SGHTA and CDR2 FQGTGA. In nucleotides, the CDR3 is TGTGCCAGCAGCTCATCGGTAAACACTGAAGCTTTCTTT. It specifies CASSSSVNTEAFF.

The chain couples TRBV7-3 to TRBJ1-1; no definite D call. Germline CDR1 is SGHTA and CDR2 is FQGTGA. V lost 2 bases and J 1 base, leaving 11 bases between the germline ends. CDR3 length equals 15 residues. CDR3 DNA: TGTGCCAGCAGCTTAGGGCCTCGATCGAACACTGAAGCTTTCTTT. Translation gives CASSLGPRSNTEAFF.

CDR3 amino acids: CASSSSGTSPYEQYF. As DNA, the CDR3 is TGTGCCAGCAGCTCCTCCGGGACTAGCCCCTACGAGCAGTACTTC. V usage is TRBV28 and J usage is TRBJ2-7; 9 bases are shared with TRBD2. Germline lookup yields CDR1 MDHEN and CDR2 SYDVKM. V shed 6 bases, J shed 2 bases, and the junction held 8 bases outside the gene matches. The CDR3 has 15 amino acids.

V and J are TRBV5-6 and TRBJ2-5; 11 nucleotides match TRBD1. Losses at the gene ends were 3 bases for V and 5 bases for J; bases not matched to a gene: 6. Germline CDR1 and CDR2: SGHDT and YYEEEE. The CDR3 is 15 amino acids. As DNA, the CDR3 is TGTGCCAGCAGCTGGGGGACAGGGGGTCCTGAGACCCAGTACTTC. It is translated as CASSWGTGGPETQYF. Filled out from reference TRBV5-6 and TRBJ2-5, the complete variable domain reads DAGVTQSPTHLIKTRGQQVTLRCSPKSGHDTVSWYQQALGQGPQFIFQYYEEEERQRGNFPDRFSGHQFPNYSSELNVNALLLGDSALYLCASSWGTGGPETQYFGPGTRLLVL.

This clone was found once. The chain couples TRBV9 to TRBJ2-7, with D maybe TRBD1 (6 bases). Germline assignment: CDR1 SGDLS and CDR2 YYNGEE. The CDR3 consists of 14 residues. Trimming took 0 bases from V and 0 from J, leaving 7 bases between them. As DNA, the CDR3 is TGTGCCAGCAGCGTAGTGGACAGCTCCTACGAGCAGTACTTC. Translating gives CASSVVDSSYEQYF.

This chain links TRBV5-1 with TRBJ2-5; a weak D match, TRBD2 (5 bases). Deletions cut 7 bases from V and 1 base from J, with 14 bases between. Germline lookup yields CDR1 SGHRS and CDR2 YFSETQ. The CDR3 loop spans 14 amino acids. The CDR3 region is CASRRGAAQETQYF. In nucleotides, the CDR3 is TGCGCCAGCCGCCGGGGAGCGGCCCAAGAGACCCAGTACTTC.

This chain links TRBV18 with TRBJ2-5; 14 nucleotides align to TRBD2. The CDR3 is 17 residues long. Losses at the gene ends were 3 bases for V and 4 bases for J; bases not matched to a gene: 7. Germline V gene sequence: CDR1 KGHSH, CDR2 LQKENI. The CDR3 DNA sequence: TGTGCCAGCTCACCGCCGGGACTAGCGGGGGCCCCAGAGACCCAGTACTTC. It is translated as CASSPPGLAGAPETQYF. Drawing the rest from reference TRBV18 and TRBJ2-5, the complete variable domain is NAGVMQNPRHLVRRRGQEARLRCSPMKGHSHVYWYRQLPEEGLKFMVYLQKENIIDESGMPKERFSAEFPKEGPSILRIQQVVRGDSAAYFCASSPPGLAGAPETQYFGPGTRLLVL.